One sample yielded the 7 T cell receptor beta chains listed below, sequenced in a study of shared clonotypes between healthy human individuals (dated by TCRdb to the early 2020s). The library was made by the immunoSEQ multiplex PCR assay. TCRdb holds this immuneACCESS table with in-frame rearrangements only. Some clones are missing; in checked studies, unresolved V genes explain under half, and the rest has no known cause. For this sample the table gives more than 550,000 clones, of which just over 90% were detected only once. The ten largest clones take up approximately 22% of the sample. CD8 naive samples were CD45RO-negative cells positively selected for CCR7, giving a CD45RA+CCR7+ population that excluded TemRA cells. Sample: naive CD8+ T cells sorted from blood. What this sample's cell subset or site label stands for: CD45RA+CCR7+. The receptor source for this set is a man aged 25-40 years in good health.

The rearrangement joins TRBV6-4 to TRBJ2-1; possibly TRBD1 or TRBD2 for D (6 bases each). The CDR3 covers 15 residues. V lost 2 bases, J lost 9 bases, and 17 bases lay in between. The germline V gene encodes CDR1 MRHNA and CDR2 SNTAGT. The CDR3 nucleotides read TGTGCCAGCAGTGACGGGAAGGGGGGCTGGAGTGAGCAGTTCTTC. Translating it yields CASSDGKGGWSEQFF.

A remark on this clone: This may be a read error, as it is one base from a much larger clone. The rearrangement links TRBV28 to TRBJ2-7; no reliable D call. V lost 4 bases and J lost 3, with 7 bases in between. The CDR3 totals 12 residues. The germline V gene encodes CDR1 MDHEN and CDR2 SYDVKM. CDR3 region: CASSSENYEQYF. Here the CDR3 DNA reads TGTGCCAGCAGTTCGGAGAACTACGAGCAGTACTTC.

The chain has TRBV7-7 and TRBJ2-2; 10 nucleotides match TRBD1. Germline loops: CDR1 SSHAT, CDR2 FNYEAQ (reference sequence). V lost 5 bases and J lost 4; bases outside the gene matches: 10. The CDR3 is 17 residues long. CDR3 in amino acids: CASSPHRDRGVTGELFF. The DNA of the CDR3 is TGTGCCAGCAGCCCCCACCGGGACAGGGGAGTCACCGGGGAGCTGTTTTTT.

The chain has TRBV4-1 and TRBJ2-3; 10 bases agree with TRBD1. This CDR3 is 17 amino acids long. V trimming: 2 bases; J trimming: 1 base; junction bases outside the gene matches: 6. Germline loops: CDR1 MGHRA, CDR2 YSYEKL. The CDR3 bases are TGCGCCAGCAGCCAAAAAGGGGGGACAGGGGGCACAGATACGCAGTATTTT. This codes for CASSQKGGTGGTDTQYF.

This clone was detected once. The genes are TRBV6-5 and TRBJ2-1; 9 bases align to TRBD2. Trimming removed 1 base from V and 4 bases from J; junction bases left unmatched: 5. This CDR3 is 16 amino acids long. CDR1 MNHEY and CDR2 SVGAGI come from the germline V gene. The CDR3 nucleotides read TGTGCCAGCAGTTACTTTGCGGGAGGGCAATACAATGAGCAGTTCTTC. Translating gives CASSYFAGGQYNEQFF.

This clone was detected once. The CDR3 loop reads CASSPGRPVRETQYF. The CDR3 DNA reads as TGTGCCAGCTCACCGGGGAGGCCAGTCCGTGAGACCCAGTACTTC. V is TRBV18 and J is TRBJ2-5; possibly TRBD2 for D (6 bases). This CDR3 region has 15 residues. Germline V gives CDR1 KGHSH, CDR2 LQKENI. V was clipped by 3 bases and J by 5 bases, with 16 bases between them.

The V gene is TRBV27, the J gene TRBJ2-5; 7 bases are a match to TRBD2. The CDR3 is 17 residues long. CDR1 is MNHEY, CDR2 SMNVEV, per germline (reference sequence). After removal of 7 bases from V and 2 bases from J, the junction contained 16 bases not matched to a gene. CDR3 sequence (DNA): TGTGCCAGCATCCCTATTGGGGGGGTAGGGGTGCAAGAGACCCAGTACTTC. It specifies CASIPIGGVGVQETQYF.